This passage covers 29 T cell receptor beta chains from one sample sequenced in a study of blood T cell repertoires in COVID-19. Data came from immunoSEQ multiplex PCR; TCRdb stores just in-frame clones and leaves some out. This sample has 200,000 to 250,000 clones, with about 78% found just once. The sequenced sample consisted of peripheral blood. These receptors all stem from a woman between 70 and 85 years old with acute or convalescent COVID-19.

The chain combines TRBV19 with TRBJ1-1; TRBD1 agrees at 8 bases. Germline lookup yields CDR1 LNHDA and CDR2 SQIVND (reference sequence). The CDR3 consists of 15 residues. V dropped 5 bases and J dropped 2; count of bases not matched to a gene: 7. The CDR3 bases are TGTGCCAGTAGTGTGACAGGGGCCTTTAACACTGAAGCTTTCTTT. Its translation is CASSVTGAFNTEAFF. Full variable domain (missing parts from reference TRBV19 and TRBJ1-1): DGGITQSPKYLFRKEGQNVTLSCEQNLNHDAMYWYRQDPGQGLRLIYYSQIVNDFQKGDIAEGYSVSREKKESFPLTVTSAQKNPTAFYLCASSVTGAFNTEAFFGQGTRLTVV.

In this sample, this clone turned up a few times. The V and J genes are TRBV28 and TRBJ2-7; 9 bases are a match to TRBD2. V was clipped by 6 bases and J by 3 bases; unmatched bases: 9. This CDR3 has 15 residues. Germline V CDR1 and CDR2: MDHEN, SYDVKM. CDR3 bases: TGTGCCAGCAGAAGACTAGCGGAGACCTACTACGAGCAGTACTTC. This codes for CASRRLAETYYEQYF. Together with reference TRBV28 and TRBJ2-7, the CDR3 gives the full variable domain: DVKVTQSSRYLVKRTGEKVFLECVQDMDHENMFWYRQDPGLGLRLIYFSYDVKMKEKGDIPEGYSVSREKKERFSLILESASTNQTSMYLCASRRLAETYYEQYFGPGTRLTVT.

The chain employs TRBV5-4 and TRBJ2-3, with no clear D. With 4 bases removed from V and 3 bases from J, the gap between germline ends came to 6 bases. Germline V gene sequence: CDR1 SGHNT, CDR2 YYREEE (reference sequence). The CDR3 extends over 12 amino acids. The CDR3 region is CASSILTDTQYF. CDR3 sequence (DNA): TGTGCCAGCAGCATATTAACAGATACGCAGTATTTT.

V usage is TRBV6-2 or TRBV6-3 and J usage is TRBJ2-5; TRBD2 aligns across 8 bases. V was pared by 5 bases and J by 7 bases, with 18 bases of the junction left unmatched. The CDR3 spans 17 residues. Per germline, CDR1 MNHEY and CDR2 SVGEGT. The CDR3 region has the DNA TGTGCCAGCAGTCTTGTAGGCGGACTAGCAGCCTCACGGACCCAGTACTTC. Translating gives CASSLVGGLAASRTQYF.

CDR3 in DNA: TGTGCCAGCAGTTTGTTGACAGGGGCTGGGCCCCAGCATTTT. Its protein product is CASSLLTGAGPQHF. This chain joins TRBV28 and TRBJ1-5, with 8 bases identical to TRBD1. This CDR3 contains 14 residues. Trimming removed 3 bases from V and 9 bases from J; junction bases left unmatched: 7. Germline lookup yields CDR1 MDHEN and CDR2 SYDVKM.

Details on this clone: At one end the junction does not follow the germline gene, possibly because of a read error. The chain is built from TRBV30 and TRBJ1-3; D not resolved. CDR3 length: 13 residues. CDR1 is GTSNPN and CDR2 is SVGIG in the germline V gene (reference sequence). The chain's CDR3 is CAWTGISGNTIYF. CDR3 coding DNA: TGTGCTTGGACGGGGATCTCTGGAAACACCATATATTTT.

This clone was seen a few times. This chain links TRBV19 with TRBJ1-5, with 9 bases aligning to TRBD1. The CDR3 sequence is 17 residues long. Germline CDR1 LNHDA, CDR2 SQIVND (reference sequence). The junction had 14 bases not matched to a gene; V was cut back by 7 bases and J by 4 bases. The chain's CDR3 is CASTAHYGTGKNQPQHF. The DNA of the CDR3 is TGTGCCAGTACCGCGCATTATGGGACAGGGAAAAATCAGCCCCAGCATTTT.

This clone was seen just once. The J gene is TRBJ1-2, the V gene TRBV2; maybe TRBD1 (5 bases). Germline V gene lookup returns CDR1 SNHLY and CDR2 FYNNEI. CDR3 size: 13 residues. Trimming stripped 7 bases from V and 4 bases from J, with 13 bases between. This CDR3 is CASTLAGGYGYTF. CDR3 DNA: TGTGCCAGCACCCTAGCGGGGGGCTATGGCTACACCTTC.

The J gene is TRBJ2-7, the V gene TRBV18; 8 positions agree with TRBD1. This CDR3 spans 15 amino acids. In germline, CDR1 is KGHSH, CDR2 LQKENI. Losses at the gene ends were 3 bases for V and 3 bases for J; bases not matched to a gene: 7. Here the CDR3 reads CASSPTQGAIYEQYF. The CDR3 region has the DNA TGTGCCAGCTCACCTACCCAGGGGGCGATCTACGAGCAGTACTTC.

This chain uses TRBV24-1 with TRBJ2-5; D is possibly TRBD1 (6 bases). CDR3 length: 16 residues. The V end was cut by 1 base, the J end by 5 bases, with 16 bases between. Germline V gives CDR1 KGHDR, CDR2 SFDVKD. The CDR3 region is CATSDFSRGTIETQYF. DNA of the CDR3: TGTGCCACCAGTGATTTTTCTAGGGGGACGATCGAGACCCAGTACTTC.

The CDR3 spells CASSLAPGTYGYTF. The CDR3 coding sequence is TGCGCCAGCAGCTTGGCCCCGGGAACCTATGGCTACACCTTC. The rearrangement joins TRBV5-1 to TRBJ1-2; D is unresolved. This CDR3 is built from 14 residues. Looked up from germline, CDR1 is SGHRS and CDR2 is YFSETQ. V was clipped by 0 bases and J by 4 bases, with 10 bases between them.

The chain joins TRBV10-1 to TRBJ2-4, with D maybe TRBD2 (5 bases). The V gene's germline CDR1 is WNHNN and CDR2 SYGVQD (reference sequence). The CDR3 consists of 15 residues. Trimming took 0 bases from V and 8 from J, leaving 14 bases between them. CDR3 bases: TGCGCCAGCAGTGAGTCGGGGAGACCTGGGGACATTCAGTACTTC. It codes for CASSESGRPGDIQYF.

The V and J genes are TRBV18 and TRBJ2-7, with D possibly TRBD1 on 5 matching bases. V lost 8 bases and J lost 4, with 9 bases in between. The CDR3 sequence is 11 residues long. Germline V gives CDR1 KGHSH, CDR2 LQKENI. In DNA form, the CDR3 reads TGTGCCAGCGCCACAGGTTACGAGCAGTACTTC. Translation: CASATGYEQYF.

The rearrangement joins TRBV28 to TRBJ2-7, with TRBD1 identical over 7 bases. J was trimmed by 6 bases and V by 7 bases; bases with no gene match: 9. This CDR3 has 13 residues. The germline V gene encodes CDR1 MDHEN and CDR2 SYDVKM. The CDR3 loop reads CASTTLRTGEQYF. CDR3 DNA: TGTGCCAGCACCACCCTCCGGACAGGCGAGCAGTACTTC.

This rearrangement joins TRBV7-2 to TRBJ2-7, with 8 bases fitting TRBD2. This CDR3 has 14 residues. V dropped 3 bases and J dropped 6; count of bases not matched to a gene: 7. Germline-derived CDR1 and CDR2 are SGHTA and FQGNSA. The CDR3 nucleotides are TGTGCCAGCAGCTTGGTTGGGACTAGAGGCGAGCAGTACTTC. Its protein is CASSLVGTRGEQYF. Variable domain in full (rest from reference TRBV7-2 and TRBJ2-7): GAGVSQSPSNKVTEKGKDVELRCDPISGHTALYWYRQSLGQGLEFLIYFQGNSAPDKSGLPSDRFSAERTGGSVSTLTIQRTQQEDSAVYLCASSLVGTRGEQYFGPGTRLTVT.

The V and J genes are TRBV15 and TRBJ2-3; 8 positions agree with TRBD1. The J segment lost 5 bases and the V segment lost 0 bases, leaving 4 bases of the junction unmatched. The germline gives CDR1 LNHNV, CDR2 YYDKDF (reference sequence). The CDR3 loop spans 15 amino acids. The chain's CDR3 is CATSRDRGQRDTQYF. CDR3 bases: TGTGCCACCAGCAGAGACAGGGGGCAAAGAGATACGCAGTATTTT.

The rearrangement joins TRBV28 to TRBJ1-2; the match to TRBD1 covers 9 bases. V lost 6 bases, J lost 7 bases, and 18 bases stayed unmatched. CDR3 length: 17 amino acids. Germline values: CDR1 MDHEN, CDR2 SYDVKM. The CDR3 DNA reads as TGTGCCAGCAGCCGCACCTCGACCACAGGGGGCGAGTTTGGCTACACCTTC. Translating gives CASSRTSTTGGEFGYTF.

This clone was seen a handful of times. This chain connects TRBV24-1 to TRBJ1-4; 10 bases fit TRBD1. The germline V gene encodes CDR1 KGHDR and CDR2 SFDVKD. Losses at the gene ends were 5 bases for V and 6 bases for J; bases not matched to a gene: 8. The CDR3 length is 16 residues. The CDR3, as DNA: TGTGCCACCAGTGCCCCCGGGACAGGGGAGGATGAAAAACTGTTTTTT. Translating gives CATSAPGTGEDEKLFF.

This chain joins TRBV27 and TRBJ2-7; maybe TRBD2 (5 bases). The CDR3 is made up of 16 amino acids. V was shortened by 4 bases and J by 3 bases, with 19 bases between the two germline ends. CDR1 MNHEY and CDR2 SMNVEV come from the germline V gene (reference sequence). CDR3 region: CASSWSGTALVYEQYF. CDR3 coding DNA: TGTGCCAGCAGTTGGTCGGGAACAGCCCTGGTCTACGAGCAGTACTTC.

The chain joins TRBV7-9 to TRBJ2-1, with 7 positions matching TRBD2. With V trimmed by 8 bases and J by 5 bases, 6 bases remained unmatched. Germline V CDR1 and CDR2: SEHNR, FQNEAQ (reference sequence). The length of the CDR3 is 13 residues. The CDR3 here is CASAGVVNNEQFF. The CDR3 region has the DNA TGTGCCAGCGCGGGGGTGGTTAACAATGAGCAGTTCTTC.

This sequence joins TRBV28 and TRBJ1-3; tentative D call: TRBD1 (6 bases). Trimming left V 2 bases short and J 4 bases short, with 15 bases between. CDR1 is MDHEN and CDR2 is SYDVKM in the germline V gene. The CDR3 spans 16 residues. CDR3 in amino acids: CASSLTGQKGGNTIYF. CDR3 coding DNA: TGTGCCAGCAGTTTAACAGGACAGAAAGGAGGAAACACCATATATTTT.

The rearrangement links TRBV18 to TRBJ1-2; TRBD1 is a possible D gene (5 bases). V dropped 3 bases and J dropped 3 bases, with 8 bases sitting between them. The CDR3 is 13 amino acids. Germline V CDR1 and CDR2: KGHSH, LQKENI. This chain's CDR3 is CASSPGTDYGYTF. CDR3 bases: TGTGCCAGCTCACCCGGGACTGACTATGGCTACACCTTC. The entire variable domain, with the rest obtained from reference TRBV18 and TRBJ1-2, is as follows: NAGVMQNPRHLVRRRGQEARLRCSPMKGHSHVYWYRQLPEEGLKFMVYLQKENIIDESGMPKERFSAEFPKEGPSILRIQQVVRGDSAAYFCASSPGTDYGYTFGSGTRLTVV.

The chain has TRBV12-5 and TRBJ2-5, with TRBD2 matching 14 bases. Germline trimming cut 4 bases from V and 5 bases from J; bases unmatched to any gene: 6. In germline, CDR1 is LGHNT, CDR2 FRNRAP. The CDR3 runs 16 residues. CDR3 in amino acids: CASGSTGLAGEETQYF. The DNA for the CDR3 is TGTGCTAGTGGTTCCACGGGACTAGCGGGAGAGGAGACCCAGTACTTC.

The V call is TRBV6-5, the J call TRBJ2-1, with 11 bases fitting TRBD2. Germline assignment: CDR1 MNHEY and CDR2 SVGAGI. The CDR3 runs to 14 residues. The V gene end was trimmed by 6 bases and the J gene end by 9 bases; junction bases not matched to a gene: 7. The CDR3 DNA reads TGTGCCAGCAGGCTCCTAGCGGGAGGCAGTGAGCAGTTCTTC. Its protein is CASRLLAGGSEQFF.

The V call is TRBV10-1, the J call TRBJ2-1; 12 positions agree with TRBD2. CDR1 WNHNN and CDR2 SYGVQD come from the germline V gene (reference sequence). J was trimmed by 7 bases and V by 5 bases; bases with no gene match: 9. This CDR3 is built from 16 residues. The CDR3 region has the DNA TGCGCCAGCAGTTCAACACTAGCGGGAGGTCTAAATGAGCAGTTCTTC. Amino acid sequence: CASSSTLAGGLNEQFF.

V gene TRBV19 combines with J gene TRBJ1-5; D may be TRBD1 (6 bases). The V gene lost 10 bases and the J gene lost 4 bases, with 14 bases spanning the gap. Germline CDR1 LNHDA, CDR2 SQIVND (reference sequence). CDR3 size: 13 residues. In DNA form, the CDR3 reads TGTGCCACCCAGGGGTCGCGGAATCAGCCCCAGCATTTT. Translation: CATQGSRNQPQHF.

The V and J genes are TRBV13 and TRBJ2-5; 9 bases align to TRBD2. Trimming cost V 0 bases and J 4 bases; bases outside gene matches: 9. This CDR3 comprises 17 residues. CDR1 is PRHDT and CDR2 is FYEKMQ in the germline V gene (reference sequence). The CDR3 DNA reads as TGTGCCAGCAGCTTAGGGCCCGCGGGAGGGCCGAGAGAGACCCAGTACTTC. This sequence encodes CASSLGPAGGPRETQYF.

This sequence joins TRBV11-2 and TRBJ1-6, with D perhaps matching TRBD1 (6 bases). This CDR3 region has 13 residues. Per the germline V gene, CDR1 is SGHAT and CDR2 is FQNNGV. Trimming removed 3 bases from V and 7 bases from J, with 7 bases in between. The CDR3 nucleotides read TGTGCCAGCAGCTTGCAGGGGAATTCACCCCTCCACTTT. Its protein product is CASSLQGNSPLHF.

V usage is TRBV6-4 and J usage is TRBJ2-3, with D uncertain. In germline, CDR1 is MRHNA, CDR2 SNTAGT. The V gene lost 7 bases and the J gene lost 6 bases, with 11 bases spanning the gap. The CDR3 is 12 amino acids. The CDR3 loop reads CASIPKEDTQYF. The DNA for the CDR3 is TGTGCCAGCATTCCTAAGGAGGATACGCAGTATTTT.